The following is a T cell receptor beta chain sequence with its context. The treatment was: preoperative locoregional IRX-2 cytokine immunotherapy. This phase Ib study tested locoregional IRX-2 cytokine immunotherapy given before surgery. This entry is derived from a study of preoperative IRX-2 immunotherapy in early breast cancer. CDR1 is MNHNS and CDR2 is SASEGT in the germline V gene. V was cut by 3 bases and J by 5 bases, with 10 bases left in between. CDR3 length: 13 residues. Profiling relied on immunoSEQ multiplex PCR, and the TCRdb table lists in-frame clones only, not all of them. The data show about 26,000 clones, almost 90% seen once.

The V gene is TRBV6-1, the J gene TRBJ1-2; TRBD1 might be the D (6 bases). The biological material was taken from a patient treated with IRX-2 immunotherapy. The TCR sequence derives from a human donor with breast cancer. The CDR3 protein is CASSERGGYGYTF. The CDR3 nucleotides read TGTGCCAGCAGTGAGAGGGGGGGATATGGCTACACCTTC.